This TCR beta chain derives from a study of PD-1 blockade in classical Hodgkin lymphoma (TCRdb year 2020). For context, the study as a whole: Nivolumab dosing was 3 mg/kg intravenously every 2 weeks, continuing until either disease progression or unacceptable toxicity. The study used TCR beta sequencing and CyTOF to define a peripheral blood immune signature of response to PD-1 blockade in classical Hodgkin lymphoma.

The CDR3 holds 15 amino acids from the cysteine to the phenylalanine. Only CDR3 DNA is held: 45 bases, read in frame from base 1. Trimming removed 3 bases from V and 0 bases from J, leaving 11 bases between the germline ends. The germline V gene (reference sequence) provides CDR1 LNHDA and CDR2 SQIVND. Worth noting for this clone: Its antigen is not yet known. The input lacks base qualities; no much larger clone sits a single base away.

General study outcomes and caveats: The study covered only a single clinical trial cohort, and the causes of the repertoire differences, possibly disease activity or prior therapy, were still not defined. Baseline TCR diversity was reported to be lower in newly diagnosed patients than in healthy donors, and even lower in relapsed/refractory patients. A significant rise by C4D1 was seen in CD4+ but not CD8+ TCR diversity (p=0.0027 vs p=0.16), with the rise being most apparent in complete responders (p=0.02). Diversity was lower in patients who began nivolumab less than 1 year after ASCT, so these patients were left out of later analyses to avoid confounding by immune reconstitution. Among trial patients, those achieving complete response had baseline diversity similar to that of newly diagnosed patients, while diversity was significantly lower in partial responders and progressors.

Genomic DNA was extracted with the Qiagen DNeasy kit from unsorted PBMCs and from negatively selected CD4+ and CD8+ fractions. Amplification of TCR beta CDR3 regions was done by immunoSEQ multiplex PCR with primers that anneal to V and J segments. Amplification bias was minimized using a synthetic immune receptor repertoire, and residual bias was removed computationally after sequencing. The authors' analysis ran thus. Custom Python scripts were used to quantify repertoire diversity as the Shannon entropy index. Unsorted, CD4+ and CD8+ repertoires were analyzed separately, except for combined analyses in which CD4+ and CD8+ sequences were merged in silico. Clonal expansion was defined as at least a 2-fold frequency increase after treatment relative to C1D1, with a pseudocount of 0.5 for undetected baseline clones. Singleton clones were defined as clones with 0 or 1 copy at C1D1, and non-singleton clones were defined as clones with 2 or more copies. Clones expanded in unsorted samples were annotated as CD4+, CD8+ or unknown by matching protein sequences in sorted samples from the same patient. Wilcoxon tests were applied to paired samples to test diversity changes from C1D1 to C4D1. The source is immuneACCESS, and TCRdb retained only in-frame sequences with V and J called. Part of the clones is not carried over; for the studies checked, unresolved V genes explain less than half of this, and the remainder is unexplained. The V and J calls and clone size are taken from that table; D and trimming were inferred from the DNA. The sample table contains about 150,000 clones; only one count was recorded for under 85% of them. 7.5% to 9.5% of the sample is held by the ten biggest clonotypes.

The time point label of this sample denotes: cycle 2 day 1 (C2D1) of nivolumab. Every trial patient had relapsed following autologous stem cell transplantation, and prior brentuximab vedotin exposure was what differed among cohorts A, B and C. The trial cohort included 50 or so patients with relapsed/refractory classical Hodgkin lymphoma, and each patient had a best overall response of complete response, partial response or progressive disease. Single-agent nivolumab was administered to trial patients in the multi-cohort phase II CheckMate 205 trial. Best overall response was determined by an independent review committee according to the 2007 International Working Group response criteria. Trial PBMCs were collected just before the start of nivolumab (C1D1) and during therapy at cycle 2 day 1 and cycle 4 day 1. After peripheral blood was drawn into 8 mL Vacutainer Cell Preparation Tubes, PBMCs were isolated by centrifugation and then cryopreserved.

This TCR was recovered from a human donor with classical Hodgkin lymphoma. This chain joins TRBV19 to TRBJ1-2; the D segment could be TRBD1, given 5 matching bases. Sample: peripheral blood mononuclear cells (PBMCs), taken before the second cycle of nivolumab. The nucleotide sequence reads as follows: TGTGCCAGTAGTATGAGCAGGGAAGCTAACTATGGCTACACCTTC. It specifies CASSMSREANYGYTF.